The present T cell receptor beta chain was sequenced within a study of low-dose radiotherapy and immunotherapy resistance in tumors. This clonotype was seen ten or more times. Stated time point: before trial treatment. Germline V gene data show CDR1 as SGHDT and CDR2 as YYEEEE. Trimming left V 4 bases short and J 1 base short, with 8 bases between. CDR3 length: 13 amino acids. Priming of first-strand cDNA relied on TRAV- and TRBV-specific primers (covering alpha and beta chains). The PCR that amplified TCRs ran for 20 cycles, relying on a constant-region primer and a V-primer adapter. TCRdb analysed the reads with MiXCR anew, one entry per CDR3 protein. The sample records around 79,000 distinct CDR3 sequences, about 19% being singletons.

The receptor was derived from a male donor with prostate cancer. This chain joins TRBV5-6 and TRBJ1-1; D is unresolved. The sample consisted of PBMCs, taken before treatment. For the CDR3, the DNA is TGTGCCAGCAGCCAAGACACGAACACTGAAGCTTTCTTT. Protein product: CASSQDTNTEAFF.